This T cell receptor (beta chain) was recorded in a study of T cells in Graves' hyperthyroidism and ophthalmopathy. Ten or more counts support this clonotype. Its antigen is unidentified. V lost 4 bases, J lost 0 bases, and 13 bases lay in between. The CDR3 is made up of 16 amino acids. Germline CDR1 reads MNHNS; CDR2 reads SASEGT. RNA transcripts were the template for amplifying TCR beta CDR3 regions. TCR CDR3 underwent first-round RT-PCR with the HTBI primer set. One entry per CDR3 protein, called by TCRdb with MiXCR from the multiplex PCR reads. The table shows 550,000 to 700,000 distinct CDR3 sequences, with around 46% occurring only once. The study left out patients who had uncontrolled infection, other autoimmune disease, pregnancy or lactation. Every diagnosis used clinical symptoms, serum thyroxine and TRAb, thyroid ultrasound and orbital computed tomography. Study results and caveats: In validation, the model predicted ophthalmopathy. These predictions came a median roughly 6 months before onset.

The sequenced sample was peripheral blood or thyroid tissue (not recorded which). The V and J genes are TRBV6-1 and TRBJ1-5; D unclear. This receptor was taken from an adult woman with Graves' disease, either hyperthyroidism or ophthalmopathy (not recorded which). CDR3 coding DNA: TGTGCCAGCAGTGTCTGGTCCAAGAATAGCAATCAGCCCCAGCATTTT. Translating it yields CASSVWSKNSNQPQHF.